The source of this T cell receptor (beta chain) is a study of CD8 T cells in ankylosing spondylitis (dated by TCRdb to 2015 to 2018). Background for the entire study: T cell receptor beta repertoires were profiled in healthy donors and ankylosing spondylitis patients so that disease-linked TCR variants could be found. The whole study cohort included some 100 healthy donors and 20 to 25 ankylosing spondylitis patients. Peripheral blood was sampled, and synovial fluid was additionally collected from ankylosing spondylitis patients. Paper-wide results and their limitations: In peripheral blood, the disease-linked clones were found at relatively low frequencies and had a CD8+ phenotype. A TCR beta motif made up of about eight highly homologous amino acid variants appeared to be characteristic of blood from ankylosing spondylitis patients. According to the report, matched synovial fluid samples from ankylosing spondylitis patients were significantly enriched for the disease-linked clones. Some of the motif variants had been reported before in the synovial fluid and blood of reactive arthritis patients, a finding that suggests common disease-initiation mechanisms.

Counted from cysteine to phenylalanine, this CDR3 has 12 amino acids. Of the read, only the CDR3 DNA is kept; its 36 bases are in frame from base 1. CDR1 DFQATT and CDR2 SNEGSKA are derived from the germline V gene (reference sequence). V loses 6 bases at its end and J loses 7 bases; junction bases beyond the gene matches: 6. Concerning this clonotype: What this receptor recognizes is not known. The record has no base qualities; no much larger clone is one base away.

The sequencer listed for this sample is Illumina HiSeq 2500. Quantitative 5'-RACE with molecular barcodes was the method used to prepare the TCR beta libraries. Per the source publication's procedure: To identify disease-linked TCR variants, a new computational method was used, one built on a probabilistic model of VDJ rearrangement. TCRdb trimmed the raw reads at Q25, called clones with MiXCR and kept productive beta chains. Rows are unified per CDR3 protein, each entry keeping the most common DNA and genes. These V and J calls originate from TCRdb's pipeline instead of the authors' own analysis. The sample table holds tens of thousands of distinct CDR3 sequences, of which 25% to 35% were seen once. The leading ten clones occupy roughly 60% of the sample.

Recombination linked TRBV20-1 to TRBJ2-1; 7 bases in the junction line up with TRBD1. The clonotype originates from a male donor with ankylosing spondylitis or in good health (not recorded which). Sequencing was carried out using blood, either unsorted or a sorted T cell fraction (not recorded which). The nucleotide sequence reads TGCAGTGCCTTCGACAGGGTTAATGAGCAGTTCTTC. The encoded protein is CSAFDRVNEQFF.